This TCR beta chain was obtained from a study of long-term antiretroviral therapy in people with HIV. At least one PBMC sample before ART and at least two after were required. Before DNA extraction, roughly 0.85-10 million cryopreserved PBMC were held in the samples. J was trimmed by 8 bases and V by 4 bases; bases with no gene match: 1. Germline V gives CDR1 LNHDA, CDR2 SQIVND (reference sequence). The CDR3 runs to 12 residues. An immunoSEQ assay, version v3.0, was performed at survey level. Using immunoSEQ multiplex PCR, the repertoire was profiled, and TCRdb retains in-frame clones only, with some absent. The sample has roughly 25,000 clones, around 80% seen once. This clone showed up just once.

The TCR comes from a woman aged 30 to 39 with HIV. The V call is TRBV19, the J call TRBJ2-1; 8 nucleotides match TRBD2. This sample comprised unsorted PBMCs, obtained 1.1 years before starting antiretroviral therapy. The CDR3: CASSRTSYEQFF. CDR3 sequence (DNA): TGTGCCAGTAGTAGGACTAGCTATGAGCAGTTCTTC.